The 25 T cell receptor beta chains below were found in one sample sequenced in a study of coeliac disease. Generated by immunoSEQ multiplex PCR, the TCRdb table keeps only in-frame clones and is missing some. The data contain a few thousand clones, roughly 65% of them seen just once; the ten biggest clones take up around 13%. Sequenced material: lymphocytes from the gut lamina propria. The receptors were sampled from a middle-aged woman.

The J gene is TRBJ2-1, the V gene TRBV29-1; D gene unclear. The CDR3 sequence is 12 residues long. Per germline, CDR1 SQVTM and CDR2 ANQGSEA. Trimming cost V 4 bases and J 3 bases, with 7 bases left between them. CDR3: CSVGSLYNEQFF. CDR3 DNA sequence: TGCAGCGTTGGTTCCCTCTACAATGAGCAGTTCTTC.

This clone was counted between two and nine times. The chain carries TRBV18 and TRBJ1-3, with D hard to call. This CDR3 comprises 11 residues. With 2 bases removed from V and 8 bases from J, the gap between germline ends came to 4 bases. Germline V lookup: CDR1 KGHSH, CDR2 LQKENI. CDR3 sequence (DNA): TGTGCCAGCTCACCAGGAGACACCATATATTTT. It is translated as CASSPGDTIYF.

Concerning this clone: One end of the junction is discordant with germline, which a read error may explain. The chain recombines TRBV7-7 with TRBJ1-5, with 11 bases that match TRBD1. CDR3 length equals 18 residues. Per germline, CDR1 SSHAT and CDR2 FNYEAQ (reference sequence). The CDR3 sequence is CASSLVGTGGYSNQPQHF. In DNA form, the CDR3 reads TGTGCTAGCAGCTTAGTCGGGACAGGGGGGTATAGCAATCAGCCCCAGCATTTT.

The DNA of the CDR3 is TGTGCCAGCAGCCGGGACTACGGGGCCATTTACGAGCAGTACTTC. This translates into CASSRDYGAIYEQYF. The rearrangement links TRBV5-5 to TRBJ2-7; 7 bases match TRBD2. The V and J ends lost 4 bases and 4 bases, in that order; junction bases with no gene match: 11. Germline V gene lookup returns CDR1 SGHKS and CDR2 YYEKEE (reference sequence). This CDR3 is 15 amino acids long.

This clone was observed a handful of times. The rearrangement joins TRBV4-1 to TRBJ1-1, with TRBD1 matching 7 bases. This CDR3 is 15 amino acids long. Germline loops: CDR1 MGHRA, CDR2 YSYEKL. J gave up 5 bases and V 4 bases, and 10 bases lay outside the gene matches. The CDR3 region is CASSPLSGGRTEAFF. For the CDR3, the DNA is TGCGCCAGCAGCCCCCTTTCAGGGGGTAGGACTGAAGCTTTCTTT.

This sequence joins TRBV11-3 and TRBJ2-1; 8 nucleotides line up with TRBD2. Trimming at V came to 5 bases and at J to 4 bases, leaving 7 bases not matched to a gene. CDR3 length: 15 residues. CDR1 and CDR2 (germline): SGHNT, YENEEA. CDR3 DNA: TGTGCCAGCAGCCGCGGACTAGCCTTATACAATGAGCAGTTCTTC. It codes for CASSRGLALYNEQFF.

The CDR3 spells CASSQSVRDTGFQETQYF. The CDR3 DNA reads TGTGCCAGCAGCCAAAGCGTCCGGGACACGGGCTTTCAAGAGACCCAGTACTTC. The chain employs TRBV14 and TRBJ2-5; maybe TRBD1 (6 bases). With 2 bases removed from V and 2 bases from J, the gap between germline ends came to 21 bases. Germline loops: CDR1 SGHDN, CDR2 FVKESK. The CDR3 consists of 18 residues.

V and J are TRBV7-2 and TRBJ2-7; 10 nucleotides line up with TRBD2. The CDR3 has 15 residues. J lost 3 bases, V lost 1 base, and 3 bases had no gene match. CDR1 is SGHTA, CDR2 FQGNSA, per germline. CDR3 loop: CASSLGASGSYEQYF. CDR3 in DNA: TGTGCCAGCAGCTTAGGGGCTAGCGGGAGCTACGAGCAGTACTTC.

Points on this clone: Distinct nucleotide sequences in the sample also encode this CDR3. V is TRBV5-1 and J is TRBJ1-1; a possible D gene is TRBD1 (5 bases). The CDR3 is made up of 14 amino acids. Trimming removed 1 base from V and 4 bases from J, with 11 bases in between. CDR1 SGHRS and CDR2 YFSETQ come from the germline V gene. DNA for the CDR3: TGCGCCAGCAGCTTGCAGGGCGTAGGCACTGAAGCTTTCTTT. Its protein is CASSLQGVGTEAFF.

The V call is TRBV4-3, the J call TRBJ2-3; 8 nucleotides agree with TRBD2. Trimming removed 2 bases from V and 6 bases from J; junction bases left unmatched: 7. From germline, CDR1 is LGHNA and CDR2 YSLEER. The CDR3 has 15 residues. CDR3 nucleotides: TGCGCCAGCAGCCAACTTGGCGGGAGGAGTGATACGCAGTATTTT. Translated: CASSQLGGRSDTQYF.

Sample share makes this clone large. This sequence joins TRBV4-1 and TRBJ1-2, with 8 bases identical to TRBD1. Germline V lookup: CDR1 MGHRA, CDR2 YSYEKL. The CDR3 is made up of 16 amino acids. After removal of 3 bases from V and 7 bases from J, the junction contained 13 bases not matched to a gene. Here the CDR3 reads CASSQAGGANPTGYTF. For the CDR3, the DNA is TGCGCCAGCAGCCAGGCAGGGGGCGCGAATCCAACTGGCTACACCTTC.

The rearrangement joins TRBV5-1 to TRBJ2-4; 9 bases fit TRBD1. Germline V gene sequence: CDR1 SGHRS, CDR2 YFSETQ. V lost 4 bases, J lost 7 bases, and 3 bases stayed unmatched. The CDR3 runs 13 residues. The DNA of the CDR3 is TGCGCCAGCAGCGGACAGGGGTTGAACATTCAGTACTTC. This sequence encodes CASSGQGLNIQYF.

The CDR3 DNA sequence: TGTGCCAGCAGCTCCCAACAGAACACTGAAGCTTTCTTT. It codes for CASSSQQNTEAFF. The V call is TRBV7-9, the J call TRBJ1-1; no reliable D call. This CDR3 region has 13 residues. Germline CDR1 reads SEHNR; CDR2 reads FQNEAQ (reference sequence). The V gene lost 4 bases and the J gene lost 1 base, with 7 bases spanning the gap.

This sequence joins TRBV5-4 and TRBJ1-2; 12 bases map to TRBD1. This CDR3 contains 15 residues. V shed 3 bases and J 4 bases; nucleotides not matched to a gene: 4. Germline V gene lookup returns CDR1 SGHNT and CDR2 YYREEE (reference sequence). Here the CDR3 reads CASSSGTGGLYGYTF. The CDR3 nucleotides read TGTGCCAGCAGCTCCGGGACAGGGGGCCTCTATGGCTACACCTTC.

J is TRBJ2-7 and V is TRBV5-6; TRBD2 matches at 7 bases. Trimming at V came to 2 bases and at J to 4 bases, leaving 12 bases not matched to a gene. The CDR3 spans 16 residues. Germline V gives CDR1 SGHDT, CDR2 YYEEEE. The CDR3 DNA reads TGTGCCAGCAGCTTTGGGTGGGGGGGGTCGGGTTACGAGCAGTACTTC. Its protein product is CASSFGWGGSGYEQYF.

This chain links TRBV7-9 with TRBJ2-7, with D perhaps TRBD1 (6 bases). The length of the CDR3 is 12 residues. With 1 base removed from V and 7 bases from J, the gap between germline ends came to 8 bases. Germline CDR1 SEHNR, CDR2 FQNEAQ (reference sequence). The CDR3 reads CASSLGGLEQYF. The CDR3 DNA follows: TGTGCCAGCAGCTTAGGGGGGCTTGAGCAGTACTTC.

V usage is TRBV7-6 and J usage is TRBJ1-1, with D tentatively TRBD1 (6 bases). V was clipped by 4 bases and J by 4 bases, with 13 bases between them. Germline V lookup: CDR1 SGHVS, CDR2 FNYEAQ. CDR3 length: 14 residues. CDR3: CASSSGGAGTEAFF. The CDR3 nucleotides are TGTGCCAGCAGCTCGGGGGGGGCCGGCACTGAAGCTTTCTTT.

This chain uses TRBV4-1 with TRBJ2-3, with 8 bases fitting TRBD2. This CDR3 spans 16 amino acids. Unmatched junction bases numbered 4, after V lost 1 base and J lost 1 base. Germline values: CDR1 MGHRA, CDR2 YSYEKL. The chain's CDR3 is CASSQGTSRRTDTQYF. DNA of the CDR3: TGCGCCAGCAGCCAAGGGACTAGCAGACGCACAGATACGCAGTATTTT.

This clone was picked up a small number of times. The chain couples TRBV6-1 to TRBJ1-4; D perhaps matches TRBD1 (5 bases). Trimming cost V 2 bases and J 9 bases, with 13 bases left between them. CDR3 length: 14 amino acids. The germline V gene encodes CDR1 MNHNS and CDR2 SASEGT. CDR3 residues: CASSENRGEKKLFF. CDR3 sequence (DNA): TGTGCCAGCAGTGAAAATAGGGGCGAGAAAAAACTGTTTTTT.

This chain uses TRBV7-9 with TRBJ2-6; 7 bases fit TRBD1. The V gene's germline CDR1 is SEHNR and CDR2 FQNEAQ (reference sequence). V dropped 1 base and J dropped 0; count of bases not matched to a gene: 9. The CDR3 has 19 amino acids. In nucleotides, the CDR3 is TGTGCCAGCAGCTTAGTATTGGGAAGGGGGCTCTCTGGGGCCAACGTCCTGACTTTC. Amino acids: CASSLVLGRGLSGANVLTF.

The chain has TRBV5-6 and TRBJ2-5, with D possibly TRBD1 on 5 matching bases. Gene TRBJ2-7 matches the end of the DNA better, so the J call may be wrong. This CDR3 contains 16 residues. Germline-derived CDR1 and CDR2 are SGHDT and YYEEEE. As DNA, the CDR3 is TGTGCCAGCAGGCCGTCCAGGGAACCTCGAAAAAGCGAGCAGTACTTC. This encodes CASRPSREPRKSEQYF.

This chain uses TRBV2 with TRBJ1-5; perhaps TRBD1 as D (5 bases). V was trimmed by 2 bases and J by 1 base, leaving 6 bases between them. The CDR3 spans 14 residues. CDR1 and CDR2 (germline): SNHLY, FYNNEI. CDR3 sequence: CASSENRSNQPQHF. DNA for the CDR3: TGTGCCAGCAGTGAAAACAGGAGCAATCAGCCCCAGCATTTT.

This clone was seen a single time. The CDR3 loop is CASSYPTSVNGQETQYF. The CDR3 DNA reads TGTGCCAGCAGCTACCCGACTAGCGTGAACGGGCAAGAGACCCAGTACTTC. This rearrangement joins TRBV5-4 to TRBJ2-5; 8 nucleotides align to TRBD2. The V and J ends lost 3 bases and 2 bases, in that order; junction bases with no gene match: 12. In germline, CDR1 is SGHNT, CDR2 YYREEE (reference sequence). CDR3 length: 17 residues.

The chain joins TRBV29-1 to TRBJ2-7; D might be TRBD1 (6 bases). The germline V gene has CDR1 SQVTM and CDR2 ANQGSEA. V was shortened by 7 bases and J by 3 bases, with 13 bases between the two germline ends. This CDR3 contains 12 residues. CDR3 DNA sequence: TGCAGCGGCCAAGGACAGAGCTACGAGCAGTACTTC. It translates to CSGQGQSYEQYF.

This chain connects TRBV18 to TRBJ2-7; TRBD1 agrees at 10 bases. Germline V lookup: CDR1 KGHSH, CDR2 LQKENI. This CDR3 has 15 amino acids. V shed 3 bases and J 2 bases; nucleotides not matched to a gene: 4. The CDR3 spells CASSPAGTGAYEQYF. CDR3 sequence (DNA): TGTGCCAGCTCACCGGCCGGGACAGGGGCCTACGAGCAGTACTTC.